Sequencing of this T cell receptor (beta chain) was carried out in a study of graft-versus-host responses after intestinal transplantation. The junction had 8 bases not matched to a gene; V was cut back by 4 bases and J by 6 bases. The germline gives CDR1 SGHVS, CDR2 FNYEAQ. The CDR3 is 14 residues long. TCRdb's table, derived via immunoSEQ multiplex PCR, lists solely in-frame clones and lacks some. The sample lists some 12,000 clones, 93% occurring once. The chain uses TRBV7-6 and TRBJ1-1, with 7 bases matching TRBD1. The starting material was PBMCs, obtained roughly 110 days after intestinal transplant. This clonotype was sampled from a human patient who received an intestinal transplant, so some T cells may come from the graft donor. The CDR3: CASSYRQGFAEAFF. The CDR3 DNA follows: TGTGCCAGCAGCTATCGACAGGGATTCGCTGAAGCTTTCTTT.